This T cell receptor beta chain was identified during a study of cytomegalovirus exposure and HLA in healthy donors. Study-level background: It was reported in a later analysis that the same platform had been used for the 120 validation repertoires as for the 550 to 750 first-cohort repertoires.

This CDR3 has 11 residues. The V and J ends lost 5 bases and 6 bases respectively, with 8 bases between them. Germline CDR1 is LNHDA and CDR2 is SQIVND (reference sequence). General study points: Usually a TCR sequence was rare, but some public TCRs were found in many donors. As was reported, the classifier diagnosed cytomegalovirus status with high specificity and sensitivity.

The repertoire was sequenced with immunoSEQ multiplex PCR; TCRdb's copy has only in-frame clones and lacks some. The sample has 280,000 or so clones; 88% are singletons. Separate from the approximately 720-subject first cohort, the roughly 120-subject validation cohort was the one that the donors belonged to. Note on this clone: Its antigen remains unidentified.

Input material: PBMCs. The gene calls are TRBV19 and TRBJ2-7; D unresolved. The TCR sequence derives from a woman between 18 and 30 years old in good health and CMV-seronegative. The CDR3: CASSSRTEQYF. The CDR3 DNA sequence: TGTGCCAGTAGTTCTAGAACCGAGCAGTACTTC.